This T cell receptor beta chain originates from a study of CD8 T cells in ankylosing spondylitis. Germline V gene data show CDR1 as SEHNR and CDR2 as FQNEAQ (reference sequence). The V end lost 3 bases, the J end lost 5 bases, and 9 bases lay between the germline ends. CDR3 length: 13 amino acids. The TCR beta libraries were generated through quantitative 5'-RACE incorporating molecular barcodes. In TCRdb, the 5' RACE reads were re-called with MiXCR into one record per CDR3 protein. The repertoire holds approximately 200,000 distinct CDR3 sequences, with 10% to 15% as singletons. The source material was blood, either unsorted or a sorted T cell fraction (not recorded which). The J gene is TRBJ2-3, the V gene TRBV7-9; no clear D. This TCR came from a male donor with ankylosing spondylitis or in good health (not recorded which). The CDR3 here is CASSLDRIDTQYF. As DNA, the CDR3 is TGTGCCAGCAGCTTGGATAGAATAGATACGCAGTATTTT.